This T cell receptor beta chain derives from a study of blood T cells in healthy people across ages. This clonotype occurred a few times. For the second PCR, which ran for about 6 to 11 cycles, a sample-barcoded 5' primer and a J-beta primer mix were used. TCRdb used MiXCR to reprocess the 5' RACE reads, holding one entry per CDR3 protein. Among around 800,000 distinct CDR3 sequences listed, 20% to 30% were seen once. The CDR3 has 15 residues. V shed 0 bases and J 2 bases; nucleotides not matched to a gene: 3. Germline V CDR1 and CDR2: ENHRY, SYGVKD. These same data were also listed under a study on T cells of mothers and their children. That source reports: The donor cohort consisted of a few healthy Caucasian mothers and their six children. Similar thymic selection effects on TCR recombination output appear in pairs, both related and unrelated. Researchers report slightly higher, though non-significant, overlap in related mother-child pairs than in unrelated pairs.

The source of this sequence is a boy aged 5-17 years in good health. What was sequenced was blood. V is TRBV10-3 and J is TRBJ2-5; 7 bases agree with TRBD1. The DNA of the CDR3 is TGTGCCATCAGTGAGTCGGGACAGATACAAGAGACCCAGTACTTC. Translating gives CAISESGQIQETQYF.